Included here is one T cell receptor beta chain sequence, with context. The antigen is not known. Libraries were prepared by immunoSEQ multiplex PCR; TCRdb keeps only in-frame clonotypes and omits some of them. Of roughly 20,000 clones listed, around 83% were seen once; the top ten hold 1.8%. The data stem from a study of early stage breast cancer tumors. At the level of the study: Among roughly twelve ER+/PR+/HER2- tumors, eight were ductal, four lobular.

Whole-study results and caveats: Comparing each tissue with blood distinguished tumor from normal in most of the 16 patients. Compared with adjacent normal breast tissue, tumors showed roughly 2.5-fold greater T cell density and higher clonality.

Germline loops: CDR1 SGHRS, CDR2 YFSETQ. V gave up 0 bases and J gave up 1 base; unmatched junction bases: 8. The CDR3 is 17 residues long. The sequencing sample was made of blood. The clonotype comes from a person aged 65 to 79 with breast cancer. J is TRBJ1-1 and V is TRBV5-1, with 8 positions matching TRBD1. The CDR3 DNA is TGCGCCAGCAGCTTGGGGCAGGGGGCTGTGGGGAACACTGAAGCTTTCTTT. Translation gives CASSLGQGAVGNTEAFF.